Presented here are 18 T cell receptor beta chains from one specimen sequenced in a study of monozygotic twins with inflammatory bowel disease. Following a re-call of the 5' RACE reads, TCRdb has one entry per CDR3 protein and lacks DNA. The sample holds over 200,000 distinct CDR3 sequences. The sequencing input was blood. These receptors were taken from a human donor with ulcerative colitis or Crohn's disease, or a healthy co-twin of an affected twin (not recorded which).

The V and J genes are TRBV19 and TRBJ1-2; absent DNA, TCRdb's TRBD1 call cannot be checked. The CDR3 spans 13 residues. Germline assignment: CDR1 LNHDA and CDR2 SQIVND (reference sequence). CDR3 protein: CASRTGGNYGYTF.

This rearrangement joins TRBV5-6 to TRBJ2-2; TCRdb names TRBD2, which stays unverified in the absence of DNA. Germline V gene lookup returns CDR1 SGHDT and CDR2 YYEEEE. The CDR3 covers 15 residues. The CDR3 sequence is CASSGVGGYTGELFF.

By frequency, this clonotype is medium-sized. The chain has TRBV12-3 or TRBV12-4 and TRBJ2-7; TCRdb indicates TRBD1, and absent DNA this call remains unverified. The CDR3 covers 13 residues. This CDR3 reads CASSYDTQGEQYF.

This chain joins TRBV10-3 and TRBJ2-5; the D call of TRBD1 rests on TCRdb alone, since no DNA is present to check it. CDR3 length equals 15 residues. Per the germline V gene, CDR1 is ENHRY and CDR2 is SYGVKD. The CDR3 loop reads CAIRNHLLGGETQYF.

Here the CDR3 reads CASSLTPPGLTNSGNTIYF. The genes are TRBV5-1 and TRBJ1-3. This CDR3 region has 19 residues. Germline V gene lookup returns CDR1 SGHRS and CDR2 YFSETQ.

The V gene is TRBV28, the J gene TRBJ1-5; as DNA is missing, the TRBD1 call by TCRdb cannot be tested. Per germline, CDR1 MDHEN and CDR2 SYDVKM. This CDR3 spans 16 amino acids. CDR3 in amino acids: CASSGVGGQGNQPQHF. Together with reference TRBV28 and TRBJ1-5, the CDR3 gives the full variable domain: DVKVTQSSRYLVKRTGEKVFLECVQDMDHENMFWYRQDPGLGLRLIYFSYDVKMKEKGDIPEGYSVSREKKERFSLILESASTNQTSMYLCASSGVGGQGNQPQHFGDGTRLSIL.

The chain has TRBV18 and TRBJ1-5; TCRdb indicates TRBD1, and absent DNA this call remains unverified. The CDR3 contains 15 residues. Germline V gives CDR1 KGHSH, CDR2 LQKENI. CDR3 in amino acids: CASSGAAYSNQPQHF.

The chain carries TRBV4-3 and TRBJ2-7; the TCRdb call, TRBD1, lacks DNA for checking. This CDR3 region has 15 residues. Germline V gene lookup returns CDR1 LGHNA and CDR2 YSLEER. The CDR3: CASSQGTGFSYEQYF.

V is TRBV11-1 and J is TRBJ2-7; the TRBD2 assignment by TCRdb is unverifiable without DNA. Germline V gene data show CDR1 as SGHAT and CDR2 as FQDESV (reference sequence). This CDR3 spans 19 amino acids. The CDR3 spells CASSSGLAGAKSRSYEQYF.

V is TRBV9 and J is TRBJ1-1; with no DNA, the TCRdb D assignment of TRBD1 cannot be verified. CDR3 size: 15 residues. CDR1 SGDLS and CDR2 YYNGEE come from the germline V gene. CDR3 amino acids: CASTPGQGRRTEAFF.

CDR3 sequence reads: CASSQGAFYNSPLHF. This chain joins TRBV3-1 and TRBJ1-6. CDR3 length equals 15 residues. Germline CDR1 reads LGHDT; CDR2 reads YNNKEL (reference sequence).

The chain links TRBV7-9 to TRBJ1-1. CDR1 and CDR2 (germline): SEHNR, FQNEAQ (reference sequence). The CDR3 runs to 13 residues. CDR3 protein: CASSLVESREAFF. Based on the CDR3 plus reference TRBV7-9 and TRBJ1-1, the full variable domain is DTGVSQNPRHKITKRGQNVTFRCDPISEHNRLYWYRQTLGQGPEFLTYFQNEAQLEKSRLLSDRFSAERPKGSFSTLEIQRTEQGDSAMYLCASSLVESREAFFGQGTRLTVV.

V gene TRBV7-3 combines with J gene TRBJ1-2. Germline CDR1 SGHTA, CDR2 FQGTGA. This CDR3 has 13 residues. This CDR3 reads CASSLTLSSGYTF.

The rearrangement joins TRBV7-6 to TRBJ2-2. Germline values: CDR1 SGHVS, CDR2 FNYEAQ. This CDR3 comprises 17 residues. CDR3 sequence reads: CASSTTPGQTLTGELFF.

This chain connects TRBV6-6 to TRBJ1-3; the D call from TCRdb, TRBD1, cannot be confirmed without DNA. Germline CDR1 MNHNY, CDR2 SVGAGI (reference sequence). CDR3 length: 12 amino acids. CDR3 in amino acids: CASSVGHTAIYF.

The chain links TRBV5-1 to TRBJ2-7. Per germline, CDR1 SGHRS and CDR2 YFSETQ. The length of the CDR3 is 13 residues. CDR3 loop: CASSLRISYEQYF.

The chain is built from TRBV5-6 and TRBJ2-2. Germline V gives CDR1 SGHDT, CDR2 YYEEEE. The CDR3 runs 15 residues. This chain's CDR3 is CASSSLGSNTGELFF.

The chain joins TRBV7-2 to TRBJ2-5; TCRdb outputs TRBD2, but without DNA this stays unchecked. Per germline, CDR1 SGHTA and CDR2 FQGNSA. There are 16 residues in the CDR3. The CDR3 here is CASSLALAGGRETQYF. The complete variable domain, with remaining parts taken from reference TRBV7-2 and TRBJ2-5, reads GAGVSQSPSNKVTEKGKDVELRCDPISGHTALYWYRQSLGQGLEFLIYFQGNSAPDKSGLPSDRFSAERTGGSVSTLTIQRTQQEDSAVYLCASSLALAGGRETQYFGPGTRLLVL.